Listed below are T cell receptor delta chains from one sample, sequenced in a study of Vδ1+ human thymocytes. TCRdb re-called the multiplex PCR reads through CATT. In the table there are some 73,000 delta-chain clones, around 35% of which are singletons. The sequencing sample was made of Vdelta1+ gamma-delta thymocytes from the thymus. The receptors originated from a boy under two years old who had congenital heart surgery. Both conserved end residues are part of each CDR3. The D gene is left open where the match is weak. A clone size is listed for some rows: how often the clone was seen (once, few, many), or a class if it is expanded.

- | - | TRDJ1 | TRDV1 | CALGGLSYIGSKLIF | TGTGCTCTTGGGGGCCTCTCCTACATTGGGAGTAAACTCATCTTT
TRDD3 | - | TRDJ1 | TRDV1 | CALGELDRTNWGIKVTDKLIF | TGTGCTCTTGGGGAACTCGACCGAACGAATTGGGGGATAAAGGTCACCGATAAACTCATCTTT
TRDD3 | few | TRDJ1 | TRDV1 | CALGEDPTGGGILHGTDKLIF | TGTGCTCTTGGGGAGGACCCCACCGGGGGGGGGATACTTCACGGCACCGATAAACTCATCTTT
TRDD3 | - | TRDJ1 | TRDV1 | CALGELVPYWGWKPIF | TGTGCTCTTGGGGAACTGGTTCCGTACTGGGGTTGGAAACCCATCTTT
TRDD3 | - | TRDJ1 | TRDV1 | CALGELLPYWGISTDKLIF | TGTGCTCTTGGGGAACTCCTTCCTTACTGGGGGATCTCCACCGATAAACTCATCTTT
- | - | TRDJ1 | TRDV1 | CALGRAYPPLTDKLIF | TGTGCTCTTGGGAGGGCATATCCACCCCTCACCGATAAACTCATCTTT
TRDD3 | few | TRDJ2 | TRDV3 | CAFRTGFPSLTGGYNRITQLFF | TGTGCCTTTAGGACAGGGTTCCCTTCCCTTACTGGGGGATACAACAGGATAACACAACTCTTCTTT
TRDD3 | - | TRDJ1 | TRDV1 | CALGHRGILADKLIF | TGTGCTCTTGGACACCGGGGGATACTTGCCGATAAACTCATCTTT
TRDD3 | - | TRDJ1 | TRDV2 | CATSYWGIRAYTDKLIF | TGTGCCACTTCCTACTGGGGGATACGCGCCTACACCGATAAACTCATCTTT
TRDD3 | few | TRDJ1 | TRDV1 | CALGEPMTDGYWGPYTDKLIF | TGTGCTCTTGGGGAACCCATGACCGACGGTTACTGGGGGCCTTACACCGATAAACTCATCTTT
- | - | TRDJ1 | TRDV1 | CALGEKMRDNTDKLIF | TGTGCTCTTGGGGAAAAAATGAGAGACAACACCGATAAACTCATCTTT
TRDD3 | - | TRDJ1 | TRDV1 | CALGEGPLGVPTDKLIF | TGTGCTCTTGGGGAAGGCCCTCTGGGGGTCCCCACTGATAAACTCATCTTT
TRDD3 | - | TRDJ1 | TRDV1 | CALGEPLYWGIVYTDKLIF | TGTGCTCTTGGGGAACCACTGTACTGGGGGATCGTGTACACCGATAAACTCATCTTT
TRDD3 | few | TRDJ1 | TRDV1 | CALGAKGSYRGIRLYTDKLIF | TGTGCTCTTGGGGCCAAGGGCTCCTACAGGGGGATACGCTTGTACACCGATAAACTCATCTTT
TRDD2 | few | TRDJ1 | TRDV1 | CALGESGPSFGEGDKLIF | TGTGCTCTTGGGGAATCAGGGCCTTCCTTCGGGGAGGGCGATAAACTCATCTTT
- | - | TRDJ1 | TRDV1 | CALGRFRDKLIF | TGTGCTCTGGGAAGATTCCGCGATAAACTCATCTTT
TRDD3 | few | TRDJ1 | TRDV1 | CALGELPPPGWGDIADTDKLIF | TGTGCTCTTGGGGAACTGCCCCCACCCGGCTGGGGGGATATAGCGGACACCGATAAACTCATCTTT
TRDD3 | - | TRDJ1 | TRDV1 | CALGENRWGRYTDKLIF | TGTGCTCTTGGGGAAAATCGCTGGGGGCGGTACACCGATAAACTCATCTTT
TRDD3 | - | TRDJ1 | TRDV1 | CALGEVLLPRTGGSYTDKLIF | TGTGCTCTTGGGGAAGTTCTCCTCCCCCGTACTGGGGGCTCATACACCGATAAACTCATCTTT
- | - | TRDJ1 | TRDV1 | CALGETESLVDKLIF | TGTGCTCTTGGGGAAACGGAAAGCCTTGTCGATAAACTCATCTTT